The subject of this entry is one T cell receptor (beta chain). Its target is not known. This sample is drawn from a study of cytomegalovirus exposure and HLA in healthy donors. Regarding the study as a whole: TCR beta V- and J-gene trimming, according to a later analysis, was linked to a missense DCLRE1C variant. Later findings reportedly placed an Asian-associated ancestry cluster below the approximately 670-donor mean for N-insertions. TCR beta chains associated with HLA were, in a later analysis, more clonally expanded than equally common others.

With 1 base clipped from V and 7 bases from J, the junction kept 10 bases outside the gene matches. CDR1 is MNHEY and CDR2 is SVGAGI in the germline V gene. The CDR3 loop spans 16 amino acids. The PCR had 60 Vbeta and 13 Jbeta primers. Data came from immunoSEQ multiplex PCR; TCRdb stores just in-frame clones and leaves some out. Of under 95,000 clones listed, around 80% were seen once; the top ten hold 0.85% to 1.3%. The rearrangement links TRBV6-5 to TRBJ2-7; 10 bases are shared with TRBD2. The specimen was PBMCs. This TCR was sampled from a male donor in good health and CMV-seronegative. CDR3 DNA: TGTGCCAGCAGTTACTTAAAGCGGGGGGGCCTAGTAGAGCAGTACTTC. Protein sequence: CASSYLKRGGLVEQYF.